This T cell receptor (beta chain) was captured by sequencing in a study of human T cells and chemical hapten exposure. Study in general: Patches with 0.01% DPC went on the upper back, and the tests were read at 6 days.

In the library, unique molecular identifiers were attached to individual cDNA molecules. TCRdb itself ran the RACE reads through MiXCR, one entry per CDR3 protein. Here the sample spans some 350,000 distinct CDR3 sequences, about 6.3% being singletons. Time point: patch test 2, 6 weeks after DPC sensitization. Treatment here: therapeutic diphenylcyclopropenone sensitization with weekly scalp DPC. Total RNA came from unfractionated whole blood. The CDR3 is made up of 17 amino acids. Germline V gene lookup returns CDR1 MNHNS and CDR2 SASEGT. Germline trimming cut 2 bases from V and 4 bases from J; bases unmatched to any gene: 13. This clonotype was picked up many times.

The rearrangement joins TRBV6-1 to TRBJ1-1, with 7 bases identical to TRBD1. This clonotype was sampled from a woman aged 18-29 years with alopecia areata. Some clones in this sample may be carry-over from other donors' samples. Sequencing used whole blood, obtained in connection with sensitization to the hapten diphenylcyclopropenone (DPC). The DNA for the CDR3 is TGTGCCAGCAGTGAAAGCATGGCAGGGGGGTTTGGCACTGAAGCTTTCTTT. Amino acid sequence: CASSESMAGGFGTEAFF.